This T cell receptor (beta chain) was recorded in a study of T cells after yellow fever vaccination. General study findings and limits: Post-booster repertoires again held most primary-vaccination clones (just under 97% CD4, 80% to 90% CD8).

TCRdb used MiXCR to reprocess the 5' RACE reads, holding one entry per CDR3 protein. The sample yields 96,000 or so distinct CDR3 sequences, 8% to 10% seen once. This CDR3 has 15 residues. V lost 4 bases, J lost 1 base, and 11 bases lay in between. The germline CDR1 and CDR2 sequences are MDHEN and SYDVKM. The chain employs TRBV28 and TRBJ2-1, with D tentatively TRBD2 (5 bases). Specimen: CD8+ T cells not binding an NS4B(214-222) dextramer, sorted from PBMCs, collected around 15 days after the first yellow fever vaccination. The clonotype originates from a man between 18 and 35 years old who received the YFV17D yellow fever vaccine. Here the CDR3 DNA reads TGTGCCAGCAGTTCGAGGGTTTCGTCCTACAATGAGCAGTTCTTC. This codes for CASSSRVSSYNEQFF.